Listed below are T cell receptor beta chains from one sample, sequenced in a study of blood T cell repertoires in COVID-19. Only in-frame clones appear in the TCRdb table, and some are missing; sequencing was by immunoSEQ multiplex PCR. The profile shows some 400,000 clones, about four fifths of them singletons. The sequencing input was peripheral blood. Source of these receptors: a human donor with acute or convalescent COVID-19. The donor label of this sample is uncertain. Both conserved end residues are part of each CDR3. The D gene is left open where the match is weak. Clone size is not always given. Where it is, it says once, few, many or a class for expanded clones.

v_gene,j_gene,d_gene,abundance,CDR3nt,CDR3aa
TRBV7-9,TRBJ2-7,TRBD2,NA,TGTGCCAGCAGCTCAACCGGGACTAGCGGGAGGAACGAGCAGTACTTC,CASSSTGTSGRNEQYF
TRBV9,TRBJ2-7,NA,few,TGTGCCAGCAGCGTAGGAACTAACTACGAGCAGTACTTC,CASSVGTNYEQYF
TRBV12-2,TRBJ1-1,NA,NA,TGTGCAAGTCGCGCTCGGATAAGCGACACTGAAGCTTTCTTT,CASRARISDTEAFF
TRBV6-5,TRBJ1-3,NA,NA,TGTGCCAGCAGTTTCATCACAGGGTCCGGAAACACCATATATTTT,CASSFITGSGNTIYF
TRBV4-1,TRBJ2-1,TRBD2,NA,TGCGCCAGCAGCCTACCTTTGACTAGCGGGGGGGTAGATGAGCAGTTCTTC,CASSLPLTSGGVDEQFF
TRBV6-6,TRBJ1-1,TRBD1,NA,TGTGCCAGCAGTTGGACAGGAGAGACTGAAGCTTTCTTT,CASSWTGETEAFF
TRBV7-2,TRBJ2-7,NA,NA,TGTGCCAGCAGCCGGTGGTCATCCTACGAGCAGTACTTC,CASSRWSSYEQYF
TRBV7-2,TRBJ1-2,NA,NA,TGTGCCAGCAGCTTAGCGCCACTACTGAACTATGGCTACACCTTC,CASSLAPLLNYGYTF
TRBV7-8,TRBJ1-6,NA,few,TGTGCCAGCAGCCCGACAGGAACCAATAATTCACCCCTCCACTTT,CASSPTGTNNSPLHF
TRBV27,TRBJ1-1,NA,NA,TGTGCCAGCAGTTTATCCCGGGGCACTGAAGCTTTCTTT,CASSLSRGTEAFF
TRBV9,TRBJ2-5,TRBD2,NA,TGTGCCAGCAGCGGCCAGCGGGGGGTAGGGGAGACCCAGTACTTC,CASSGQRGVGETQYF